This T cell receptor beta chain was captured by sequencing in a study of T cells expressing NK-cell markers. Study as a whole: Among eight sequenced donors, seven carried HCMV seropositivity while one was seronegative.

Per germline, CDR1 SGHRS and CDR2 YFSETQ. This CDR3 region has 14 residues. TCR beta cDNA was made by 5'RACE template switching with UMIs. TCRdb reworked the 5' RACE reads into one entry per CDR3 protein, no DNA. Its clone listing holds 300,000 to 500,000 distinct CDR3 sequences. V usage is TRBV5-1 and J usage is TRBJ2-2; TCRdb names TRBD2, which stays unverified in the absence of DNA. The origin of this receptor is a woman between 50 and 59 years old in good health. The specimen was blood T cells: a sorted CD56 or NKG2C T cell subset, CD4+ or CD8+ T cells, or bulk PBMC T cells (not recorded which). CDR3: CASSQRTNRGELFF. Variable domain in full (rest from reference TRBV5-1 and TRBJ2-2): KAGVTQTPRYLIKTRGQQVTLSCSPISGHRSVSWYQQTPGQGLQFLFEYFSETQRNKGNFPGRFSGRQFSNSRSEMNVSTLELGDSALYLCASSQRTNRGELFFGEGSRLTVL.